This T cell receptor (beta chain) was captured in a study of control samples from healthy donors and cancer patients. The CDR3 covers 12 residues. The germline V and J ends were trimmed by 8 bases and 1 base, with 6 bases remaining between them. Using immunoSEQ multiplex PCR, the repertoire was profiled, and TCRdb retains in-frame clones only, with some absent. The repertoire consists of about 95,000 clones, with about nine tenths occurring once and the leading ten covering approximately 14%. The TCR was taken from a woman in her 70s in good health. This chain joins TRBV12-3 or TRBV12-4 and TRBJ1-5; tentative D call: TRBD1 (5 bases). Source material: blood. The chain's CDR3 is CASAGSNQPQHF. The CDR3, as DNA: TGTGCCAGCGCAGGGAGCAATCAGCCCCAGCATTTT.